This entry describes one T cell receptor (beta chain). Its antigen is not known. These data are taken from a study of beta chain features in type 1 diabetes. V lost 9 bases, J lost 2 bases, and 4 bases stayed unmatched. The CDR3 loop spans 14 amino acids. Per the germline V gene, CDR1 is LNHDA and CDR2 is SQIVND (reference sequence). Overall study results and limits: Patients' naive, central memory and regulatory TCRB repertoires appeared more alike than those of healthy donors.

The isolated RNA, all of it, was reverse transcribed, so expressed TCRB transcripts were what got sequenced. Clones were read by immunoSEQ multiplex PCR, and TCRdb kept only the in-frame ones, dropping some. The sample has 450,000 or so clones; roughly an eighth are singletons. The receptor's source is a woman younger than 35 in good health. Material for sequencing was naive CD4+ T cells from blood. The genes are TRBV19 and TRBJ2-2, with 9 bases matching TRBD1. CDR3 region: CASRTGDNTGELFF. CDR3 sequence (DNA): TGTGCCAGCCGGACAGGGGACAACACCGGGGAGCTGTTTTTT.